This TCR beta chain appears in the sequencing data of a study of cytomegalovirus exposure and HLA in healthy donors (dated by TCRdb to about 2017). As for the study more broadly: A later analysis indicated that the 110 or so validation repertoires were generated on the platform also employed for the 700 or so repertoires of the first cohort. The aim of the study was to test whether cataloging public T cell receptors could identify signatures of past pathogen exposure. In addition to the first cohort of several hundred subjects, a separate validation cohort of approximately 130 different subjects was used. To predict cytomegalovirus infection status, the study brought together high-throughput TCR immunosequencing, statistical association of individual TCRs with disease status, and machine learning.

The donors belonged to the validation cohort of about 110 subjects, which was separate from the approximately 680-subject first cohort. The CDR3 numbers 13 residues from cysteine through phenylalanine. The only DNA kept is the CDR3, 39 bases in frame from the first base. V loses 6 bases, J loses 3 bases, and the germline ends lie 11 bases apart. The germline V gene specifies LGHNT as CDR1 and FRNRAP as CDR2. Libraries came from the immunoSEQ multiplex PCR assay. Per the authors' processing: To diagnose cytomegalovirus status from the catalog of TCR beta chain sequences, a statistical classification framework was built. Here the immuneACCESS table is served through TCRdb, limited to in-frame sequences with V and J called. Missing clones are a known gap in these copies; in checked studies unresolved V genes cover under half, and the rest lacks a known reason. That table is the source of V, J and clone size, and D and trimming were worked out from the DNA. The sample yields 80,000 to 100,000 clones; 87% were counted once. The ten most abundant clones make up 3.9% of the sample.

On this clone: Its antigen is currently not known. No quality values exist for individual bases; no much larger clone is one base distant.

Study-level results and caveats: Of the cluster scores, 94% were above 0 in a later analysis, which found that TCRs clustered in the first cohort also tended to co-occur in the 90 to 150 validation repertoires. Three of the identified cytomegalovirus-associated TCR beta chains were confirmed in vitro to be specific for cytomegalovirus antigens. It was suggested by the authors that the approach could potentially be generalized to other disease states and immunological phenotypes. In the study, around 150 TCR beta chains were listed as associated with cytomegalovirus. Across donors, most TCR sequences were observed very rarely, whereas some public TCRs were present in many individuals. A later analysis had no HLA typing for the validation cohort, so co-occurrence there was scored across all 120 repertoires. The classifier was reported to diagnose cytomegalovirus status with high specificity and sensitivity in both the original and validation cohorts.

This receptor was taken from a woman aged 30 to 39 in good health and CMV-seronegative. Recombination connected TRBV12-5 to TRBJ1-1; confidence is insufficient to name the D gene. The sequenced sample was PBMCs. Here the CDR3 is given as CASGSRLDTEAFF. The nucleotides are TGTGCTAGTGGCTCCCGACTCGACACTGAAGCTTTCTTT.